Below, 20 T cell receptor beta chains from the same sample are listed, as sequenced in a study of Ad26.COV2.S vaccination and SARS-CoV-2 variants. The treatment denotes: some 19 received Ad26.COV2.S at low or high dose, single or two shots; 5 received placebo; per-sample allocation not given. At day 63 after the first vaccine or placebo injection, samples were drawn. Measured with immunoSEQ multiplex PCR; TCRdb has only the in-frame clones, and not every one. Here the sample spans 350,000 to 600,000 clones, about nine tenths being singletons. Here the sequenced sample was peripheral blood, taken in a trial of Ad26.COV2.S vaccine versus placebo. The receptors stem from a person between 18 and 65 years old who received the Ad26.COV2.S COVID-19 vaccine or a placebo.

V and J are TRBV10-3 and TRBJ1-2; 8 bases agree with TRBD1. The CDR3 runs to 13 residues. V lost 11 bases to trimming and J lost 1 base; unmatched junction nucleotides: 6. Per germline, CDR1 ENHRY and CDR2 SYGVKD. The CDR3 bases are TGTGCCGCCAAAGGACAGGGTAACTATGGCTACACCTTC. Protein sequence: CAAKGQGNYGYTF.

This CDR3 is CASSPSTAAAGELFF. CDR3 bases: TGTGCCAGCAGCCCCTCGACCGCGGCGGCCGGGGAGCTGTTTTTT. This sequence joins TRBV9 and TRBJ2-2; D unclear. In germline, CDR1 is SGDLS, CDR2 YYNGEE. The CDR3 has 15 residues. Trimming left V 4 bases short and J 6 bases short, with 16 bases between. Complete variable domain (other parts from reference TRBV9 and TRBJ2-2): DSGVTQTPKHLITATGQRVTLRCSPRSGDLSVYWYQQSLDQGLQFLIQYYNGEERAKGNILERFSAQQFPDLHSELNLSSLELGDSALYFCASSPSTAAAGELFFGEGSRLTVL.

The rearrangement links TRBV11-2 to TRBJ2-1; no definite D call. CDR1 is SGHAT and CDR2 is FQNNGV in the germline V gene. V was clipped by 1 base and J by 7 bases, with 14 bases between them. The length of the CDR3 is 15 residues. The CDR3 DNA is TGTGCCAGCAGCTTAGTTAGGCACCATGGGAATGAGCAGTTCTTC. Amino acid sequence: CASSLVRHHGNEQFF.

The V and J genes are TRBV6-2 or TRBV6-3 and TRBJ2-1; 8 nucleotides agree with TRBD2. V was clipped by 4 bases and J by 5 bases; unmatched bases: 13. Germline CDR1 reads MNHEY; CDR2 reads SVGEGT. This CDR3 has 17 residues. As DNA, the CDR3 is TGTGCCAGCAGTTCCGAATCCGCGGGGGGAGTCCACAATGAGCAGTTCTTC. Translation gives CASSSESAGGVHNEQFF.

The V call is TRBV6-2 or TRBV6-3, the J call TRBJ2-1, with 9 bases matching TRBD1. The CDR3 loop spans 16 amino acids. The trim removed 5 bases at V and 4 bases at J, leaving 9 bases unmatched. Germline assignment: CDR1 MNHEY and CDR2 SVGEGT. CDR3 coding DNA: TGTGCCAGCAGTACCCTCCGGGACAGGGCATACAATGAGCAGTTCTTC. Encoded protein: CASSTLRDRAYNEQFF.

V gene TRBV21-1 combines with J gene TRBJ1-6. TRBV21-1 is a listed pseudogene. The CDR3 is 16 amino acids. The CDR3: CASSKVAHTNNSPLHF. CDR3 bases: TGTGCCAGCAGCAAAGTAGCCCACACTAATAATTCACCCCTCCACTTT.

As concerns this clone: The germline gene is not matched at one end of the junction; a read error may be the cause. The chain combines TRBV19 with TRBJ1-6; tentative D call: TRBD1 (5 bases). The CDR3 runs 15 residues. Germline-derived CDR1 and CDR2 are LNHDA and SQIVND (reference sequence). CDR3 bases: TGTGCCAGTAGTCCTGCGACAGACAATACCCAAAACCTGATATTT. This encodes CASSPATDNTQNLIF. Full variable domain (outside the CDR3, taken from reference TRBV19 and TRBJ1-6): DGGITQSPKYLFRKEGQNVTLSCEQNLNHDAMYWYRQDPGQGLRLIYYSQIVNDFQKGDIAEGYSVSREKKESFPLTVTSAQKNPTAFYLCASSPATDNTQNLIFGNGTRLTVT.

A few counts support this clone. The CDR3 sequence: CASSTPSGSSATGELFF. The CDR3 region has the DNA TGTGCCAGTAGTACTCCTAGCGGGAGCTCGGCCACCGGGGAGCTGTTTTTT. The V and J genes are TRBV19 and TRBJ2-2; 10 bases fit TRBD2. The CDR3 loop spans 17 amino acids. In germline, CDR1 is LNHDA, CDR2 SQIVND (reference sequence). Trimming removed 4 bases from V and 4 bases from J; junction bases left unmatched: 9. The entire variable domain, with the rest obtained from reference TRBV19 and TRBJ2-2, is as follows: DGGITQSPKYLFRKEGQNVTLSCEQNLNHDAMYWYRQDPGQGLRLIYYSQIVNDFQKGDIAEGYSVSREKKESFPLTVTSAQKNPTAFYLCASSTPSGSSATGELFFGEGSRLTVL.

This CDR3 reads CASSVALDTQYF. The CDR3 DNA reads TGTGCCAGCAGCGTAGCGTTGGATACGCAGTATTTT. The rearrangement uses TRBV9 and TRBJ2-3; D gene ambiguous. V gave up 0 bases and J gave up 6 bases, with 5 bases separating them. From germline, CDR1 is SGDLS and CDR2 YYNGEE. The CDR3 spans 12 residues.

V is TRBV28 and J is TRBJ2-7; the match to TRBD2 covers 7 bases. The V segment lost 6 bases and the J segment 6 bases; nucleotides outside the gene matches: 8. Per the germline V gene, CDR1 is MDHEN and CDR2 is SYDVKM. This CDR3 has 13 residues. CDR3 protein: CASRLTGGIEQYF. For the CDR3, the DNA is TGTGCCAGCAGGCTTACCGGGGGGATCGAGCAGTACTTC.

The chain links TRBV27 to TRBJ2-3; D not resolved. Germline CDR1 is MNHEY and CDR2 is SMNVEV (reference sequence). V lost 6 bases and J 0 bases, leaving 10 bases between the germline ends. This CDR3 is built from 14 residues. The CDR3, as DNA: TGTGCCAGCAGACTACAAAGTAGCACAGATACGCAGTATTTT. Residues: CASRLQSSTDTQYF.

J is TRBJ1-4 and V is TRBV7-9; tentative D call: TRBD1 (6 bases). Germline V CDR1 and CDR2: SEHNR, FQNEAQ (reference sequence). There are 15 residues in the CDR3. The V gene lost 1 base and the J gene lost 4 bases, with 10 bases spanning the gap. The CDR3 region is CASSLGGASNEKLFF. The CDR3 DNA follows: TGTGCCAGCAGCTTAGGGGGGGCCAGTAATGAAAAACTGTTTTTT. The whole variable domain, filled in from reference TRBV7-9 and TRBJ1-4, reads DTGVSQNPRHKITKRGQNVTFRCDPISEHNRLYWYRQTLGQGPEFLTYFQNEAQLEKSRLLSDRFSAERPKGSFSTLEIQRTEQGDSAMYLCASSLGGASNEKLFFGSGTQLSVL.

V is TRBV18 and J is TRBJ1-2; D possibly corresponds to TRBD1 (6 bases). The V gene's germline CDR1 is KGHSH and CDR2 LQKENI. CDR3 length: 14 residues. V was cut by 3 bases and J by 4 bases, with 12 bases left in between. CDR3 sequence: CASSPDGGSYGYTF. CDR3 DNA: TGTGCCAGCTCACCTGATGGGGGCTCCTATGGCTACACCTTC.

The chain joins TRBV29-1 to TRBJ1-6; unclear D gene. The CDR3 is made up of 14 amino acids. Germline assignment: CDR1 SQVTM and CDR2 ANQGSEA. V lost 2 bases, J lost 10 bases, and 15 bases lay in between. In nucleotides, the CDR3 is TGCAGCGTTGAACCTCTGGCCGCCGGCTCACCCCTCCACTTT. As protein: CSVEPLAAGSPLHF. Looking up the rest from reference TRBV29-1 and TRBJ1-6 gives the full variable domain: SAVISQKPSRDICQRGTSLTIQCQVDSQVTMMFWYRQQPGQSLTLIATANQGSEATYESGFVIDKFPISRPNLTFSTLTVSNMSPEDSSIYLCSVEPLAAGSPLHFGNGTRLTVT.

The chain is built from TRBV18 and TRBJ2-7; 7 nucleotides line up with TRBD1. The germline CDR1 and CDR2 sequences are KGHSH and LQKENI. V trimming: 3 bases; J trimming: 3 bases; junction bases outside the gene matches: 5. This CDR3 is built from 14 residues. CDR3: CASSPTDRNYEQYF. The CDR3 bases are TGTGCCAGCTCACCGACGGACAGGAACTACGAGCAGTACTTC.

This chain uses TRBV29-1 with TRBJ2-2; tentative D call: TRBD2 (5 bases). V dropped 6 bases and J dropped 0 bases, with 14 bases sitting between them. The CDR3 runs to 15 residues. CDR1 is SQVTM and CDR2 is ANQGSEA in the germline V gene. The CDR3 protein is CSVAGGYSNTGELFF. The CDR3 region has the DNA TGCAGCGTCGCCGGCGGGTATTCGAACACCGGGGAGCTGTTTTTT.

This rearrangement joins TRBV4-1 to TRBJ2-7, with 11 bases matching TRBD2. The length of the CDR3 is 16 residues. Per the germline V gene, CDR1 is MGHRA and CDR2 is YSYEKL. Trimming cost V 1 base and J 3 bases; bases outside gene matches: 5. The CDR3 loop is CASSQVPGTSGYEQYF. CDR3 sequence (DNA): TGCGCCAGCAGCCAAGTCCCCGGGACTAGCGGCTACGAGCAGTACTTC.

The V gene is TRBV12-3 or TRBV12-4, the J gene TRBJ2-3; D is unclear. The germline V and J ends were trimmed by 7 bases and 6 bases, with 8 bases remaining between them. This CDR3 is built from 11 residues. The CDR3 bases are TGTGCCAGCACCCTTGACGATACGCAGTATTTT. It specifies CASTLDDTQYF.

The rearrangement joins TRBV7-8 to TRBJ2-7; the match to TRBD1 covers 9 bases. Germline loops: CDR1 SGHVS, CDR2 FQNEAQ. The CDR3 contains 16 residues. V shed 5 bases, J shed 5 bases, and the junction held 13 bases outside the gene matches. The CDR3 loop reads CASSQLTGTGNDEQYF. CDR3 sequence (DNA): TGTGCCAGCAGCCAGCTAACCGGGACAGGGAACGACGAGCAGTACTTC.

The rearrangement links TRBV18 to TRBJ1-5, with D perhaps TRBD1 (5 bases). Germline V CDR1 and CDR2: KGHSH, LQKENI. V gave up 0 bases and J gave up 6 bases, with 15 bases separating them. The CDR3 is 16 amino acids. The CDR3: CASSPPAGRGAQPQHF. DNA for the CDR3: TGTGCCAGCTCACCACCGGCAGGGCGAGGTGCTCAGCCCCAGCATTTT.